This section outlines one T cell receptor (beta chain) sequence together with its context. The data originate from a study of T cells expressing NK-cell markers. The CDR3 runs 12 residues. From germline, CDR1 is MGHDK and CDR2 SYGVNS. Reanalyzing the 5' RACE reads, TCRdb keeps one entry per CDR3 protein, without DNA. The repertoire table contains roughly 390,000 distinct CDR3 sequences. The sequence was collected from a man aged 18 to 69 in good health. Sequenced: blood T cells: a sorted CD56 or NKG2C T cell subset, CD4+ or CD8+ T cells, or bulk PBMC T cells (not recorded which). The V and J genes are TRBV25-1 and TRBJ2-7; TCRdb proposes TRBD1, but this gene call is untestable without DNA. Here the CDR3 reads CASGDSAYEQYF.